This T cell receptor beta chain was sequenced in a study of vaccination and CD4 T cells after COVID-19. The CDR3 consists of 15 residues. The germline gives CDR1 SEHNR, CDR2 FQNEAQ (reference sequence). The germline V and J ends were trimmed by 1 base and 4 bases, with 13 bases remaining between them. Sequenced with the Oncomine TCR Beta short-read assay was DNA taken from cultured CD4+ T cells. A single record per CDR3 protein comes from TCRdb applying MiXCR to the PCR reads. The data hold approximately 20,000 distinct CDR3 sequences, with under 55% observed a single time. Treatment described: roughly 11-day PBMC culture with coronavirus spike peptide pools or control peptides (ViraFEST assay). Regarding this clonotype: As yet, its antigen is unknown.

Sequences were obtained from CD4+ T cells from blood, cultured in vitro. This chain uses TRBV7-9 with TRBJ1-2; D possibly corresponds to TRBD1 (5 bases). This clonotype was obtained from a human donor who had recovered from COVID-19. The CDR3 DNA sequence: TGTGCCAGCAGCTTAGGGGAGGGGTCCGCCTATGGCTACACCTTC. This translates into CASSLGEGSAYGYTF.